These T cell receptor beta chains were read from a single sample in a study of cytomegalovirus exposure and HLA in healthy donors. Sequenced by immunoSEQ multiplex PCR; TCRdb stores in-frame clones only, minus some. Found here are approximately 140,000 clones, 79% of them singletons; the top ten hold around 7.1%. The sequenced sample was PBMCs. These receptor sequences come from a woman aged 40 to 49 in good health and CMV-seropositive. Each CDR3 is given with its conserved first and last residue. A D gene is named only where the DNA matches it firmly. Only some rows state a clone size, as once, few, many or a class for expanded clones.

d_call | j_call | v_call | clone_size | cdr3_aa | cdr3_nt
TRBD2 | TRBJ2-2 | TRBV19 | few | CATSMERGGLFSGELFF | TGTGCCACCTCAATGGAGCGGGGGGGCCTTTTCTCCGGGGAGCTGTTTTTT
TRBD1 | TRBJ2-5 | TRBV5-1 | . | CASSQRTGSETQYF | TGCGCCAGCAGCCAAAGGACAGGGTCGGAGACCCAGTACTTC
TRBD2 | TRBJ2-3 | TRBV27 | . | CASSPGTSGGRHDTDTQYF | TGTGCCAGCAGCCCGGGTACTAGCGGGGGTCGACATGACACAGATACGCAGTATTTT
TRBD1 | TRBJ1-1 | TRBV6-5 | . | CASSYSRDRGDTEAFF | TGTGCCAGCAGTTACTCGAGGGACAGAGGGGACACTGAAGCTTTCTTT
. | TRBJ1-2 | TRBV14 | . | CASSQVQGTSYGYTF | TGTGCCAGCAGCCAAGTGCAGGGCACATCCTATGGCTACACCTTC
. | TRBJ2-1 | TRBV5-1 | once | CASSPGPGFVGVGRDNEQFF | TGCGCCAGCAGCCCCGGCCCAGGTTTCGTCGGGGTTGGCAGAGACAATGAGCAGTTCTTC
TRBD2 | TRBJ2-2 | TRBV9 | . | CASSELAGAPNTGELFF | TGTGCCAGCAGTGAACTAGCGGGGGCCCCGAACACCGGGGAGCTGTTTTTT
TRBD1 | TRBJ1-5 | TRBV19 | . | CASSITGQVIRSNQPQHF | TGTGCCAGTAGTATCACGGGACAGGTTATCCGGAGCAATCAGCCCCAGCATTTT
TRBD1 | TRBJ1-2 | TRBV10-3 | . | CAISATGETYGYTF | TGTGCCATCAGCGCCACAGGGGAGACCTATGGCTACACCTTC
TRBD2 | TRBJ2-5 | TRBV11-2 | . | CASSFGRGTQYF | TGTGCCAGCAGCTTCGGGAGGGGGACCCAGTACTTC